The 13 T cell receptor beta chains below were found in one sample sequenced in a study of a mutant IDH1 vaccine in newly diagnosed glioma. Their antigens remain unidentified. Profiling relied on immunoSEQ multiplex PCR, and the TCRdb table lists in-frame clones only, not all of them. The table includes 30,000 to 45,000 clones, 75% to 85% detected once. Time point in this sample: week 5, during vaccination. Vaccination comprised doses that each held 300 ug of mutant IDH1 20-mer peptide, plus topical imiquimod. Specimen: PBMCs, collected from a glioma patient whose treatment included an IDH1 peptide vaccine. These receptors all come from a middle-aged man with glioma.

This chain joins TRBV5-4 and TRBJ2-1; 7 nucleotides match TRBD1. CDR1 SGHNT and CDR2 YYREEE come from the germline V gene (reference sequence). The CDR3 loop spans 15 amino acids. The V gene end was trimmed by 0 bases and the J gene end by 2 bases; junction bases not matched to a gene: 2. The CDR3 protein is CASSLVTGPYNEQFF. Written as DNA, the CDR3 is TGTGCCAGCAGCTTGGTGACAGGGCCCTACAATGAGCAGTTCTTC.

This chain joins TRBV25-1 and TRBJ1-6; D possibly corresponds to TRBD1 (5 bases). CDR3 size: 16 residues. The V end was cut by 6 bases, the J end by 7 bases, with 19 bases between. CDR1 and CDR2 from the germline V gene are MGHDK and SYGVNS. CDR3 amino acids: CASREGYDPGNSPLHF. The CDR3 nucleotides are TGTGCCAGCAGGGAGGGGTATGACCCAGGAAATTCACCCCTCCACTTT. Using reference TRBV25-1 and TRBJ1-6 for the parts outside the CDR3, the full variable domain is EADIYQTPRYLVIGTGKKITLECSQTMGHDKMYWYQQDPGMELHLIHYSYGVNSTEKGDLSSESTVSRIRTEHFPLTLESARPSHTSQYLCASREGYDPGNSPLHFGNGTRLTVT.

This rearrangement joins TRBV27 to TRBJ1-6; 7 bases agree with TRBD1. Germline assignment: CDR1 MNHEY and CDR2 SMNVEV (reference sequence). The CDR3 totals 19 residues. The junction had 20 bases not matched to a gene; V was cut back by 3 bases and J by 9 bases. In DNA, the CDR3 is TGTGCCAGCAGTTTTACCCTCCGGGACTGGGAGGGGGCTGCTTCACCCCTCCACTTT. This translates into CASSFTLRDWEGAASPLHF.

This clone was observed a few times. The chain employs TRBV6-5 and TRBJ1-2; 12 bases map to TRBD1. The J segment lost 8 bases and the V segment lost 6 bases, leaving 4 bases of the junction unmatched. The germline CDR1 and CDR2 sequences are MNHEY and SVGAGI. This CDR3 comprises 13 residues. The CDR3 bases are TGTGCCAGCAGGGGACAGGGGGCAGGAGGCTACACCTTC. It yields the protein CASRGQGAGGYTF.

This clone came up a few times. V and J are TRBV6-1 and TRBJ1-6; D gene uncertain. The CDR3 consists of 12 residues. The germline V and J ends were trimmed by 6 bases and 4 bases, with 4 bases remaining between them. CDR1 is MNHNS and CDR2 is SASEGT in the germline V gene. The CDR3 nucleotides read TGTGCCAGCAGCGGTTATAATTCACCCCTCCACTTT. Translating gives CASSGYNSPLHF.

The CDR3 DNA sequence: TGCGCCAGCAGCCAAAGCCCCCAGGGGTCTTCCTACGAGCAGTACTTC. This sequence encodes CASSQSPQGSSYEQYF. The gene calls are TRBV4-1 and TRBJ2-7; a weak D match, TRBD1 (6 bases). The CDR3 contains 16 residues. Germline lookup yields CDR1 MGHRA and CDR2 YSYEKL. V was clipped by 2 bases and J by 1 base, with 15 bases between them.

The chain carries TRBV7-9 and TRBJ2-1, with D unclear. CDR1 is SEHNR and CDR2 is FQNEAQ in the germline V gene (reference sequence). The CDR3 covers 13 residues. Between the trimmed V and J ends, which lost 3 bases and 8 bases, there was a span of 11 bases. The CDR3 loop reads CASSFMGFDEQFF. CDR3 DNA sequence: TGTGCCAGCAGCTTCATGGGATTCGATGAGCAGTTCTTC.

The chain combines TRBV19 with TRBJ1-2; D is perhaps TRBD1 (5 bases). This CDR3 is built from 14 residues. Per germline, CDR1 LNHDA and CDR2 SQIVND (reference sequence). Trimming cost V 5 bases and J 2 bases, with 12 bases left between them. CDR3 DNA sequence: TGTGCCAGTAGTCCGGTGGGACTCAACTATGGCTACACCTTC. It codes for CASSPVGLNYGYTF.

The gene calls are TRBV5-1 and TRBJ1-1; TRBD1 matches at 12 bases. Germline trimming cut 4 bases from V and 6 bases from J; bases unmatched to any gene: 10. In germline, CDR1 is SGHRS, CDR2 YFSETQ. The CDR3 is 16 amino acids. The chain's CDR3 is CASSKGGTGGFSEAFF. In DNA form, the CDR3 reads TGCGCCAGCAGCAAGGGTGGGACAGGGGGCTTCTCTGAAGCTTTCTTT. Drawing the rest from reference TRBV5-1 and TRBJ1-1, the complete variable domain is KAGVTQTPRYLIKTRGQQVTLSCSPISGHRSVSWYQQTPGQGLQFLFEYFSETQRNKGNFPGRFSGRQFSNSRSEMNVSTLELGDSALYLCASSKGGTGGFSEAFFGQGTRLTVV.

The chain couples TRBV6-5 to TRBJ1-5; D perhaps matches TRBD1 (5 bases). The CDR3 totals 14 residues. Trimming pared 5 bases from V and 2 bases from J, leaving 10 bases between. CDR1 and CDR2 (germline): MNHEY, SVGAGI. Here the CDR3 DNA reads TGTGCCAGCAGTGGTGAACAGGGCAATCAGCCCCAGCATTTT. Protein product: CASSGEQGNQPQHF.

This clone was detected a few times. The chain combines TRBV19 with TRBJ1-2; D unresolved. CDR1 and CDR2 (germline): LNHDA, SQIVND (reference sequence). V was clipped by 4 bases and J by 5 bases, with 14 bases between them. The CDR3 runs 14 residues. The CDR3 region is CASSTPPGRYGYTF. CDR3 DNA: TGTGCCAGTAGTACCCCCCCGGGCCGGTATGGCTACACCTTC.

The V gene is TRBV29-1, the J gene TRBJ2-7; TRBD2 is a possible D gene (5 bases). Germline V gives CDR1 SQVTM, CDR2 ANQGSEA. V was pared by 4 bases and J by 4 bases, with 11 bases between. This CDR3 comprises 12 residues. The CDR3 coding sequence is TGCAGCGTTGGGCAGTCGGGGTACGAGCAGTACTTC. Encoded protein: CSVGQSGYEQYF.

The chain joins TRBV6-1 to TRBJ1-1; 8 nucleotides agree with TRBD1. The germline CDR1 and CDR2 sequences are MNHNS and SASEGT. With V trimmed by 3 bases and J by 1 base, 4 bases remained unmatched. The CDR3 runs to 15 residues. CDR3 DNA sequence: TGTGCCAGCAGTGATTCCGGGACAGGGAACACTGAAGCTTTCTTT. Translating it yields CASSDSGTGNTEAFF.